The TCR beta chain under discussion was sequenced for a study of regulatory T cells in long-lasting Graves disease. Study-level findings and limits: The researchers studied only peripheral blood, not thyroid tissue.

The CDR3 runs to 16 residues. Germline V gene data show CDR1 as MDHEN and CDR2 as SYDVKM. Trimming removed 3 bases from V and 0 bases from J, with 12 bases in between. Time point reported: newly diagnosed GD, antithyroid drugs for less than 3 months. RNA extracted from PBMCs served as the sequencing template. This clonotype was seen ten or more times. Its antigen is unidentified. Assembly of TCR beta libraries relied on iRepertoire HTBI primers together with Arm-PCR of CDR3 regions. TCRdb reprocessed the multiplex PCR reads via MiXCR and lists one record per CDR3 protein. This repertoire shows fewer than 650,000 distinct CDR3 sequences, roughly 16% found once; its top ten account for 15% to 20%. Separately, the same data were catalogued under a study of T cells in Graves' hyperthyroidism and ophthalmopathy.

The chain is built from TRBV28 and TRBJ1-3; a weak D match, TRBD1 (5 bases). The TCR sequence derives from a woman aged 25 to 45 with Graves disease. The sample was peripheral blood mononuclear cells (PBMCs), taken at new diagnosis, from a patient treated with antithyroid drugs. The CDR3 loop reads CASSLPGPNSGNTIYF. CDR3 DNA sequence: TGTGCCAGCAGTTTGCCGGGACCAAACTCTGGAAACACCATATATTTT.